This is a list of T cell receptor beta chains from one sample in a study of T cell repertoires in cytomegalovirus infection. From the reads, TCRdb called clonotypes with MiXCR, one entry per CDR3 protein. The data contain roughly 280,000 distinct CDR3 sequences, roughly 13% of them seen just once; the ten biggest clones take up about 10%. The sample consisted of PBMCs. The origin of the receptors is a human donor in good health (CMV status not recorded). Some clones in this sample may be carry-over from other donors' samples. Each CDR3 is given with its conserved first and last residue.

V gene: TRBV24-1
J gene: TRBJ2-5
CDR3 protein: CATSDLQGSLQTQYF

V gene: TRBV29-1
J gene: TRBJ2-1
CDR3 protein: CSGRSGGYNEQFF

V gene: TRBV28
J gene: TRBJ1-1
CDR3 protein: CASSYYRAGGDKTEAFF

V gene: TRBV12-3/TRBV12-4
J gene: TRBJ2-2
CDR3 protein: CASSAGTGYTGELFF

V gene: TRBV3-1
J gene: TRBJ2-3
CDR3 protein: CASSGGTDTQYF

V gene: TRBV19
J gene: TRBJ2-1
CDR3 protein: CASSIDREGTSSYNEQFF

V gene: TRBV2
J gene: TRBJ1-1
CDR3 protein: CASSGGEAFF

V gene: TRBV7-9
J gene: TRBJ2-5
CDR3 protein: CASSLVSGRPGETQYF

V gene: TRBV2
J gene: TRBJ1-5
CDR3 protein: CASSEPGGGGQPQHF

V gene: TRBV7-9
J gene: TRBJ2-3
CDR3 protein: CASSWTSTDTQYF

V gene: TRBV7-3
J gene: TRBJ2-7
CDR3 protein: CASSLRAGADEQYF

V gene: TRBV5-1
J gene: TRBJ2-1
CDR3 protein: CASSLGLAIAYNEQFF

V gene: TRBV29-1
J gene: TRBJ1-2
CDR3 protein: CSVYTGTANYGYTF

V gene: TRBV19
J gene: TRBJ2-6
CDR3 protein: CASSPWSALGANVLTF

V gene: TRBV6-2/TRBV6-3
J gene: TRBJ2-2
CDR3 protein: CASSGQRNTGELFF

V gene: TRBV28
J gene: TRBJ1-5
CDR3 protein: CASSLPTGQGNQPQHF

V gene: TRBV7-8
J gene: TRBJ1-2
CDR3 protein: CASSTTRTDYGYTF

V gene: TRBV5-3
J gene: TRBJ2-1
CDR3 protein: CARSLPLAGSNSYNEQFF

V gene: TRBV9
J gene: TRBJ2-2
CDR3 protein: CASSVGSGTGELFF

V gene: TRBV11-1
J gene: TRBJ1-1
CDR3 protein: CASSLAPTSTEAFF

V gene: TRBV20-1
J gene: TRBJ2-3
CDR3 protein: CSTKMGLSWSDTQYF

V gene: TRBV7-9
J gene: TRBJ1-1
CDR3 protein: CASSINSRVGDEAFF

V gene: TRBV6-2/TRBV6-3
J gene: TRBJ2-7
CDR3 protein: CASGGSRDGTYEQYF

V gene: TRBV11-2
J gene: TRBJ2-7
CDR3 protein: CASSLGNNPFEQYF

V gene: TRBV13
J gene: TRBJ2-1
CDR3 protein: CASSSDIAREGQDEQFF

V gene: TRBV20-1
J gene: TRBJ2-2
CDR3 protein: CSARGQAGEDTGELFF

V gene: TRBV7-2
J gene: TRBJ2-4
CDR3 protein: CASSPWEGGSKNIQYF

V gene: TRBV5-4
J gene: TRBJ1-6
CDR3 protein: CASSLDQNSPLHF

V gene: TRBV6-2/TRBV6-3
J gene: TRBJ2-7
CDR3 protein: CASSDSPPSYEQYF

V gene: TRBV7-3
J gene: TRBJ1-5
CDR3 protein: CASSPLPAVQPQHF

V gene: TRBV6-2/TRBV6-3
J gene: TRBJ2-7
CDR3 protein: CATREGRQYF

V gene: TRBV29-1
J gene: TRBJ2-5
CDR3 protein: CTFRDGGGETQYF

V gene: TRBV20-1
J gene: TRBJ1-2
CDR3 protein: CSARDRVRGYGYTF

V gene: TRBV5-4
J gene: TRBJ2-7
CDR3 protein: CASRAQGAQGEQYF

V gene: TRBV20-1
J gene: TRBJ2-3
CDR3 protein: CSASETLQPDTQYF